These T cell receptor beta chains were read from a single sample in a study of blood T cell repertoires in COVID-19. Method: immunoSEQ multiplex PCR; TCRdb's copy keeps in-frame clones and lacks some. The sample has approximately 150,000 clones; roughly 90% are singletons. The sample taken for sequencing was peripheral blood. The receptors come from a woman aged 60-70 years with active or convalescent COVID-19. CDR3s include the opening cysteine and the closing phenylalanine or tryptophan. The D gene is left open where the match is weak. Rows give clone size only sometimes, using once, few, many, or a class for an expanded clone.

size,V,J,D,CDR3,DNA
-,TRBV4-3,TRBJ1-1,-,CASSQEVGEAFF,TGCGCCAGCAGCCAAGAGGTGGGCGAAGCTTTCTTT
once,TRBV19,TRBJ1-2,-,CASSIQGQGSSYGYTF,TGTGCCAGTAGTATACAAGGGCAGGGATCTTCGTATGGCTACACCTTC
-,TRBV5-1,TRBJ2-3,-,CASSSRPGSDTQYF,TGCGCCAGCAGCTCAAGACCGGGATCAGATACGCAGTATTTT
-,TRBV11-2,TRBJ2-7,TRBD2,CASSLDGLAAPYEQYF,TGTGCCAGCAGCTTAGATGGACTAGCGGCTCCCTACGAGCAGTACTTC
-,TRBV6-1,TRBJ1-1,-,CASSETGSFEAFF,TGTGCCAGCAGTGAAACTGGTTCCTTTGAAGCTTTCTTT
few,TRBV5-1,TRBJ1-6,-,CASSETAKSPLHF,TGCGCCAGCAGTGAGACTGCAAAGTCACCCCTCCACTTT
-,TRBV10-3,TRBJ1-2,-,CAIRAGGDYGYTF,TGTGCCATACGGGCGGGGGGCGACTATGGCTACACCTTC
-,TRBV7-2,TRBJ2-7,TRBD1,CASSPRDRELTYEQYF,TGTGCCAGCAGCCCCCGGGACAGGGAATTAACCTACGAGCAGTACTTC
-,TRBV7-3,TRBJ2-1,TRBD2,CASSPKAGGHNEQFF,TGTGCCAGCAGCCCCAAGGCGGGGGGGCATAATGAGCAGTTCTTC
-,TRBV6-6,TRBJ1-1,TRBD1,CASIKPGTALEAFF,TGTGCCAGCATCAAACCGGGGACAGCGCTTGAAGCTTTCTTT
-,TRBV19,TRBJ1-2,TRBD1,CASTPGQGGGYTF,TGTGCCAGTACCCCGGGACAGGGAGGCGGCTACACCTTC
-,TRBV7-7,TRBJ2-5,-,CASSKHSGFGETQYF,TGTGCTAGCAGCAAACACTCGGGATTCGGAGAGACCCAGTACTTC
-,TRBV29-1,TRBJ2-5,-,CSVHSAGSETQYF,TGCAGCGTCCATTCCGCAGGGTCCGAGACCCAGTACTTC
-,TRBV18,TRBJ2-3,-,CASSPSSGEADTQYF,TGTGCCAGCTCACCATCGTCGGGGGAGGCAGATACGCAGTATTTT
-,TRBV11-1,TRBJ1-1,-,CASSPISNTEAFF,TGTGCCAGCAGCCCAATTTCGAACACTGAAGCTTTCTTT
-,TRBV5-1,TRBJ2-5,-,CASSLGQQETQYF,TGCGCCAGCAGCTTGGGGCAGCAAGAGACCCAGTACTTC
-,TRBV19,TRBJ2-6,TRBD1,CASSLTGTGMTGANVLTF,TGTGCCAGTAGTCTAACCGGGACAGGGATGACTGGGGCCAACGTCCTGACTTTC
-,TRBV20-1,TRBJ1-1,-,CSASKSYRGGDTEAFF,TGCAGTGCTAGTAAAAGTTACCGCGGGGGGGACACTGAAGCTTTCTTT
-,TRBV2,TRBJ2-6,TRBD2,CASSEVDQRGVSGANVLTF,TGTGCCAGCAGTGAGGTTGACCAGCGGGGAGTCTCTGGGGCCAACGTCCTGACTTTC
-,TRBV7-8,TRBJ1-5,-,CASSLDENLHGEQPQHF,TGTGCCAGCAGCTTAGACGAGAACCTCCATGGAGAACAGCCCCAGCATTTT
-,TRBV19,TRBJ2-6,-,CASSIDSFPLGGANVLTF,TGTGCCAGTAGTATCGACAGTTTCCCACTGGGAGGGGCCAACGTCCTGACTTTC
-,TRBV5-1,TRBJ2-1,TRBD2,CASKTASGGAEEQFF,TGCGCCAGCAAGACAGCAAGCGGGGGGGCAGAGGAGCAGTTCTTC
-,TRBV2,TRBJ2-7,TRBD1,CASTGQGDGEQYF,TGTGCCAGCACAGGACAGGGGGATGGTGAGCAGTACTTC
-,TRBV10-1,TRBJ2-2,-,CASSPGHNTGELFF,TGCGCCAGCAGTCCGGGACATAACACCGGGGAGCTGTTTTTT
-,TRBV14,TRBJ2-3,-,CASSRRVTDTQYF,TGTGCCAGCAGCCGCAGGGTGACAGATACGCAGTATTTT
-,TRBV12-5,TRBJ1-4,-,CASGFTGQANEKLFF,TGTGCTAGTGGTTTCACAGGGCAAGCTAATGAAAAACTGTTTTTT
-,TRBV7-2,TRBJ2-1,TRBD2,CASSLRGTSGVHEQFF,TGTGCCAGCAGCTTGAGGGGAACTAGCGGGGTACATGAGCAGTTCTTC
-,TRBV15,TRBJ1-2,-,CATSRDQGLTNYGYTF,TGTGCCACCAGCAGAGATCAGGGCCTTACTAACTATGGCTACACCTTC
-,TRBV7-2,TRBJ2-7,-,CASSFLTSSYEQYF,TGTGCCAGCAGCTTCCTGACTAGCTCCTACGAGCAGTACTTC
-,TRBV19,TRBJ1-5,-,CASWVGQPNQPQHF,TGTGCCAGTTGGGTAGGACAGCCAAATCAGCCCCAGCATTTT
-,TRBV29-1,TRBJ1-1,-,CSVGWGGTEAFF,TGCAGCGTTGGTTGGGGGGGCACTGAAGCTTTCTTT
-,TRBV7-2,TRBJ1-1,TRBD1,CASSSRQGALRNTEAFF,TGTGCCAGCAGCTCCCGACAGGGGGCGCTCCGTAACACTGAAGCTTTCTTT
-,TRBV11-3,TRBJ2-5,-,CASSLGLVETQYF,TGTGCCAGCAGCTTAGGGCTAGTGGAGACCCAGTACTTC
few,TRBV5-1,TRBJ1-2,TRBD1,CASSLGQGLDGYTF,TGCGCCAGCAGCTTGGGACAGGGGCTTGATGGCTACACCTTC
-,TRBV7-2,TRBJ1-2,TRBD1,CASLQAGGYGYTF,TGTGCCAGCCTCCAGGCAGGGGGCTATGGCTACACCTTC
few,TRBV10-1,TRBJ1-1,-,CASSARLNLNTEAFF,TGCGCCAGCAGTGCGAGACTCAATCTGAACACTGAAGCTTTCTTT
-,TRBV19,TRBJ1-1,TRBD1,CASSKEDRGPVAFF,TGTGCCAGTAGCAAAGAGGACAGGGGGCCTGTGGCTTTCTTT
-,TRBV5-1,TRBJ2-1,TRBD1,CASSPAGTGDEQFF,TGCGCCAGCAGCCCGGCGGGGACAGGGGATGAGCAGTTCTTC
-,TRBV18,TRBJ1-1,-,CASSPTRNTEAFF,TGTGCCAGCTCACCCACGAGAAACACTGAAGCTTTCTTT
-,TRBV7-2,TRBJ2-5,TRBD2,CASRAGVQETQYF,TGTGCCAGCAGAGCGGGGGTCCAAGAGACCCAGTACTTC
-,TRBV6-1,TRBJ1-4,-,CASSELGGTSTNEKLFF,TGTGCCAGCAGTGAGTTGGGTGGGACTTCAACTAATGAAAAACTGTTTTTT
-,TRBV5-4,TRBJ1-1,TRBD1,CASSLQGTNTEAFF,TGTGCCAGCAGCTTACAGGGGACGAACACTGAAGCTTTCTTT
-,TRBV3-1/TRBV3-2,TRBJ1-5,-,CASSQESGPEPQHF,TGTGCCAGCAGCCAAGAGTCAGGTCCAGAGCCCCAGCATTTT
-,TRBV6-1,TRBJ1-2,-,CASSELKQMGYGYTF,TGTGCCAGCAGTGAACTGAAACAGATGGGCTATGGCTACACCTTC
-,TRBV21-1,TRBJ2-7,-,CASSRPGQIVYF,TGTGCCAGCAGCAGGCCGGGACAAATAGTATACTTC
-,TRBV21-1,TRBJ1-5,-,CASLNRAAQPQHF,TGTGCCAGCCTAAACAGGGCCGCGCAGCCCCAGCATTTT
few,TRBV3-1/TRBV3-2,TRBJ1-2,TRBD1,CASSQGGQGGYGYTF,TGTGCCAGCAGCCAAGGAGGACAGGGGGGATATGGCTACACCTTC
-,TRBV3-1/TRBV3-2,TRBJ2-2,-,CASSQGFGGELFF,TGTGCCAGCAGCCAAGGATTCGGCGGGGAGCTGTTTTTT
-,TRBV15,TRBJ2-7,-,CATSSSWGTAGPGVAEQYF,TGTGCCACCAGCAGCTCTTGGGGTACTGCCGGTCCCGGGGTCGCCGAGCAGTACTTC
-,TRBV9,TRBJ2-7,-,CASSVGTSLFPYEQYF,TGTGCCAGCAGCGTAGGGACATCGTTATTCCCCTACGAGCAGTACTTC
-,TRBV10-3,TRBJ1-5,-,CAISDRVQPQHF,TGTGCCATCAGTGACAGGGTACAGCCCCAGCATTTT
-,TRBV12-5,TRBJ2-3,-,CASGLVLTTIRATTDTQYF,TGTGCTAGTGGTTTGGTACTAACCACGATCAGGGCGACCACAGATACGCAGTATTTT
-,TRBV10-3,TRBJ2-1,TRBD2,CAISELAGDNEQFF,TGTGCCATCAGTGAACTAGCGGGGGACAATGAGCAGTTCTTC
-,TRBV5-8,TRBJ2-3,-,CASSLWGDGTQYF,TGTGCCAGCAGCTTGTGGGGGGACGGTACGCAGTATTTT
-,TRBV10-2,TRBJ2-1,-,CASKIAVSYNEQFF,TGCGCCAGCAAAATAGCGGTCTCCTACAATGAGCAGTTCTTC
-,TRBV6-5,TRBJ2-7,-,CASSYRAGGYEQYF,TGTGCCAGCAGTTACAGGGCCGGGGGCTACGAGCAGTACTTC
-,TRBV19,TRBJ2-1,TRBD2,CASSQISGGAYNEQFF,TGTGCCAGTAGTCAGATTAGCGGGGGGGCGTACAATGAGCAGTTCTTC
-,TRBV29-1,TRBJ2-5,-,CSVKGIQETQYF,TGCAGCGTTAAGGGGATCCAAGAGACCCAGTACTTC
-,TRBV7-8,TRBJ2-5,-,CASSRQDQETQYF,TGTGCCAGCAGCCGACAGGATCAAGAGACCCAGTACTTC